These T cell receptor beta chains were read from a single sample in a study of molecular identifiers for immune sequencing clone quantification. TCRdb redid the calling of the PCR reads with MiXCR, one entry per CDR3 protein. This sample has around 65,000 distinct CDR3 sequences, with around a sixth found just once. Sequencing input: naive CD8+ T cells from blood, with Jurkat cell RNA spiked in. Receptors were obtained from a human donor in good health. Some libraries in this study had Jurkat cell RNA spiked in. CDR3s include the opening cysteine and the closing phenylalanine or tryptophan. Fields, in order: CDR3 protein, J gene, V gene.

CDR3 protein: CASSLRVVRGDTQYF
J gene: TRBJ2-3
V gene: TRBV11-2

CDR3 protein: CASSVVGTNTGELFF
J gene: TRBJ2-2
V gene: TRBV9

CDR3 protein: CASSPALQGDTQYF
J gene: TRBJ2-3
V gene: TRBV6-2/TRBV6-3

CDR3 protein: CASSAPVTYEQYF
J gene: TRBJ2-7
V gene: TRBV27

CDR3 protein: CASSQGRGTIVANTGELFF
J gene: TRBJ2-2
V gene: TRBV4-1

CDR3 protein: CSAAPSGVRETQYF
J gene: TRBJ2-5
V gene: TRBV20-1

CDR3 protein: CASSPLGETQYF
J gene: TRBJ2-5
V gene: TRBV12-3/TRBV12-4

CDR3 protein: CASSSDREAGWYYGYTF
J gene: TRBJ1-2
V gene: TRBV7-9

CDR3 protein: CASSSGLAGDNEQYF
J gene: TRBJ2-7
V gene: TRBV6-1

CDR3 protein: CASSPREGTANTGELFF
J gene: TRBJ2-2
V gene: TRBV5-4

CDR3 protein: CASSQTTWAGPVSEQYF
J gene: TRBJ2-7
V gene: TRBV4-1

CDR3 protein: CASSLIPGSGELFF
J gene: TRBJ2-2
V gene: TRBV28

CDR3 protein: CASSQEATGFTDTQYF
J gene: TRBJ2-3
V gene: TRBV4-3

CDR3 protein: CASSPPLDRDLWLAQYF
J gene: TRBJ2-5
V gene: TRBV28

CDR3 protein: CATSRVPSLNTGELFF
J gene: TRBJ2-2
V gene: TRBV10-2